The 14 T cell receptor beta chains listed next were all sequenced from one sample in a study of T cells in Graves' hyperthyroidism and ophthalmopathy. Amplified TCR beta CDR3 regions came from RNA transcripts. In the first-round RT-PCR of the TCR CDR3, the HTBI primer set was used. TCRdb reanalysed the multiplex PCR reads using MiXCR and keeps one entry per CDR3 protein. Here the sample spans some 560,000 distinct CDR3 sequences, around 15% being singletons. The sample consisted of blood. The source is a woman aged 40 to 50 with Graves' hyperthyroidism.

This clonotype was detected ten times or more. The CDR3 loop is CASSRFRFPTDYEQYF. DNA of the CDR3: TGTGCCAGCAGTCGTTTTCGTTTTCCAACCGACTACGAGCAGTACTTC. This rearrangement joins TRBV28 to TRBJ2-7; D is ambiguous. V gave up 5 bases and J gave up 3 bases, with 20 bases separating them. The CDR3 sequence is 16 residues long. Germline V gene lookup returns CDR1 MDHEN and CDR2 SYDVKM. Complete variable domain (other parts from reference TRBV28 and TRBJ2-7): DVKVTQSSRYLVKRTGEKVFLECVQDMDHENMFWYRQDPGLGLRLIYFSYDVKMKEKGDIPEGYSVSREKKERFSLILESASTNQTSMYLCASSRFRFPTDYEQYFGPGTRLTVT.

This clonotype has ten or more counts. V is TRBV20-1 and J is TRBJ2-3; D gene uncertain. V gave up 0 bases and J gave up 3 bases, with 13 bases separating them. From germline, CDR1 is DFQATT and CDR2 SNEGSKA (reference sequence). CDR3 length: 15 amino acids. CDR3 in amino acids: CSARDAQEGTDTQYF. The CDR3 DNA is TGCAGTGCTAGAGATGCCCAGGAAGGAACAGATACGCAGTATTTT.

This clonotype has just a few counts. The J gene is TRBJ1-1, the V gene TRBV19; 8 positions agree with TRBD1. Unmatched junction bases numbered 15, after V lost 9 bases and J lost 0 bases. In germline, CDR1 is LNHDA, CDR2 SQIVND (reference sequence). The CDR3 has 17 residues. The CDR3 region is CAREDGQGIRVNTEAFF. The CDR3 DNA reads as TGTGCCAGGGAGGACGGACAGGGTATTAGGGTGAACACTGAAGCTTTCTTT.

This clonotype was counted ten times or more. This CDR3 is CATSDGPEADTQYF. Written as DNA, the CDR3 is TGTGCCACCAGTGATGGCCCGGAAGCAGATACGCAGTATTTT. V is TRBV24-1 and J is TRBJ2-3; D not resolved. This CDR3 has 14 amino acids. The V and J ends lost 3 bases and 4 bases respectively, with 10 bases between them. CDR1 is KGHDR, CDR2 SFDVKD, per germline.

There are many counts of this clonotype. A junction end diverges from the germline sequence, so it may reflect a read error. V gene TRBV6-1 combines with J gene TRBJ2-7, with 9 bases matching TRBD2. The germline V gene has CDR1 MNHNS and CDR2 SASEGT. The CDR3 spans 14 residues. The CDR3, as DNA: TGTGCCAGCAGTCGAGCGGGGGGCTCCCACGAGCAGTACTTC. Amino acids: CASSRAGGSHEQYF.

A word on this clonotype: The junction departs from germline at one end; a sequencing error may be responsible. The chain uses TRBV20-1 and TRBJ1-2; the match to TRBD1 covers 8 bases. This CDR3 region has 14 residues. The germline V gene encodes CDR1 DFQATT and CDR2 SNEGSKA (reference sequence). The CDR3 DNA sequence: TGCAGTGCCAGAGGACAGGGCTCCCCTTATGGCTACACCTTC. It codes for CSARGQGSPYGYTF.

This chain joins TRBV19 and TRBJ2-1; 8 bases are a match to TRBD2. V trimming: 5 bases; J trimming: 3 bases; junction bases outside the gene matches: 6. In germline, CDR1 is LNHDA, CDR2 SQIVND (reference sequence). This CDR3 comprises 15 residues. CDR3 region: CASSPRGGGYNEQFF. CDR3 nucleotides: TGTGCCAGTAGTCCCCGGGGGGGGGGCTACAATGAGCAGTTCTTC.

The chain combines TRBV27 with TRBJ1-5; D is unresolved. CDR3 length: 15 amino acids. CDR1 is MNHEY and CDR2 is SMNVEV in the germline V gene (reference sequence). V was pared by 3 bases and J by 1 base, with 10 bases between. The CDR3 sequence is CASSFLSRSNQPQHF. The CDR3 DNA is TGTGCCAGCAGTTTTCTATCCAGGAGCAATCAGCCCCAGCATTTT.

This clonotype was found many times. The chain employs TRBV3-1 and TRBJ2-7, with D perhaps matching TRBD2 (6 bases). CDR3 length: 15 residues. V was cut by 1 base and J by 5 bases, with 15 bases left in between. The germline gives CDR1 LGHDT, CDR2 YNNKEL (reference sequence). In nucleotides, the CDR3 is TGTGCCAGCAGCCAAGGGCCCGGCGCGGGACACGAGCAGTACTTC. Its protein product is CASSQGPGAGHEQYF.

The J gene is TRBJ1-2, the V gene TRBV9, with D unresolved. Germline CDR1 is SGDLS and CDR2 is YYNGEE. V was pared by 1 base and J by 1 base, with 14 bases between. This CDR3 is 16 amino acids long. The CDR3 DNA is TGTGCCAGCAGCGTACTCGGGGTCGGCGATAACTATGGCTACACCTTC. It codes for CASSVLGVGDNYGYTF.

This clonotype was observed at least ten times. This chain joins TRBV20-1 and TRBJ2-1, with 15 bases that match TRBD2. This CDR3 comprises 14 residues. V was pared by 3 bases and J by 8 bases, with 2 bases of the junction left unmatched. From germline, CDR1 is DFQATT and CDR2 SNEGSKA (reference sequence). CDR3 DNA: TGCAGTGCTAGGGGACTAGCGGGAGGCCATGAGCAGTTCTTC. Protein sequence: CSARGLAGGHEQFF.

The sample holds a few counts of this clonotype. The J gene is TRBJ2-7, the V gene TRBV4-1, with TRBD2 matching 9 bases. V gave up 4 bases and J gave up 3 bases; unmatched junction bases: 7. Germline CDR1 is MGHRA and CDR2 is YSYEKL. The CDR3 is 15 amino acids. CDR3 loop: CASSPRVAGDYEQYF. CDR3 in DNA: TGCGCCAGCAGCCCCCGGGTAGCGGGAGACTACGAGCAGTACTTC.

This clonotype was seen many times. V and J are TRBV6-1 and TRBJ2-7; 10 bases align to TRBD2. The junction had 6 bases not matched to a gene; V was cut back by 0 bases and J by 7 bases. Looked up from germline, CDR1 is MNHNS and CDR2 is SASEGT. CDR3 length: 15 residues. Written as DNA, the CDR3 is TGTGCCAGCAGTGAAGCCGCAGTAGCGGGAGGTGAGCAGTACTTC. Residues: CASSEAAVAGGEQYF.

This clonotype occurred a few times. This chain connects TRBV6-1 to TRBJ1-6, with D unclear. The ends were cut back, 1 base at V and 6 bases at J, with 13 bases in the middle. The CDR3 is 16 residues long. Germline CDR1 is MNHNS and CDR2 is SASEGT. CDR3 DNA sequence: TGTGCCAGCAGTGAAGAGAATTTGTTCAGTAATTCACCCCTCCACTTT. Its translation is CASSEENLFSNSPLHF.